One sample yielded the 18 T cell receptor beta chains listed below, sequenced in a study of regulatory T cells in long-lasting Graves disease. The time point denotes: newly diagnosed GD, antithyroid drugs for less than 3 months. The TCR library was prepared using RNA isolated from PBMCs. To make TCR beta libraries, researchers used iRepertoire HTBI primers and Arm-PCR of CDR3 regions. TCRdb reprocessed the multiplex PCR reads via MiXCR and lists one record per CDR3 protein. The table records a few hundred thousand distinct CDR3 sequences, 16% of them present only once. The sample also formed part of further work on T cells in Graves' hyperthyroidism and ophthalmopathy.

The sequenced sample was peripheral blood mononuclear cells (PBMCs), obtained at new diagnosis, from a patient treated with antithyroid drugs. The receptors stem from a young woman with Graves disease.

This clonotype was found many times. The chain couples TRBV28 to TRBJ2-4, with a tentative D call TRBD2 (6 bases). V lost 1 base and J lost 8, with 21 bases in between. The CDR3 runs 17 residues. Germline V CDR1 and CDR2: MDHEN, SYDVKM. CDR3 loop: CASSLYRSTGREDIQYF. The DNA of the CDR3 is TGTGCCAGCAGTTTATATCGCTCGACGGGGCGGGAAGACATTCAGTACTTC.

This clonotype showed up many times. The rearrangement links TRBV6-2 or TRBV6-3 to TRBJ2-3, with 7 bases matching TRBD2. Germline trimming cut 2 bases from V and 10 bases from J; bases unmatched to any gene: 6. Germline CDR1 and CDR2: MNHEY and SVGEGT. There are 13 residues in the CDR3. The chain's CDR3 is CASSYRGGRAQYF. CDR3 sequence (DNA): TGTGCCAGCAGTTACCGCGGGGGACGTGCGCAGTATTTT.

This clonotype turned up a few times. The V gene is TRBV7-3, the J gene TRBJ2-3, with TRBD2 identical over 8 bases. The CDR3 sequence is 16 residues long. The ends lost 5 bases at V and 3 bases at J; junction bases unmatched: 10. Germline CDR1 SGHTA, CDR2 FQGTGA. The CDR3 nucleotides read TGTGCCAGCAGCCTGAGGGCGGGAGGAGGAACAGATACGCAGTATTTT. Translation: CASSLRAGGGTDTQYF.

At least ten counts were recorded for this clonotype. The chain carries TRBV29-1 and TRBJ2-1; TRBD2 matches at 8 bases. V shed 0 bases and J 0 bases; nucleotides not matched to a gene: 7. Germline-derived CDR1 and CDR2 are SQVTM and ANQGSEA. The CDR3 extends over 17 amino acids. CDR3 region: CSVEDQRAGGSYNEQFF. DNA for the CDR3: TGCAGCGTTGAAGATCAGCGGGCGGGGGGCTCCTACAATGAGCAGTTCTTC.

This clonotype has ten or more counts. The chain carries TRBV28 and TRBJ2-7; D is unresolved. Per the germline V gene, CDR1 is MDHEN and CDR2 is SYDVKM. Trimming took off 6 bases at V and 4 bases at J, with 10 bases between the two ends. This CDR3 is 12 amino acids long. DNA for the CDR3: TGTGCCAGCAGCTTAAAAGGTTACGAGCAGTACTTC. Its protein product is CASSLKGYEQYF. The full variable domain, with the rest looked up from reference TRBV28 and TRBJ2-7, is DVKVTQSSRYLVKRTGEKVFLECVQDMDHENMFWYRQDPGLGLRLIYFSYDVKMKEKGDIPEGYSVSREKKERFSLILESASTNQTSMYLCASSLKGYEQYFGPGTRLTVT.

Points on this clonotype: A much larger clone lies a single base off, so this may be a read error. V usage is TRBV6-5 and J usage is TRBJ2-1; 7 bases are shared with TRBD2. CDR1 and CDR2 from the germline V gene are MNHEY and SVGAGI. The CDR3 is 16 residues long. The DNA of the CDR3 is TGTGGCAGCAGTTCCATTTTAGCGGGTATACGCAATGAGCAGTTCTTC. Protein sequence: CGSSSILAGIRNEQFF.

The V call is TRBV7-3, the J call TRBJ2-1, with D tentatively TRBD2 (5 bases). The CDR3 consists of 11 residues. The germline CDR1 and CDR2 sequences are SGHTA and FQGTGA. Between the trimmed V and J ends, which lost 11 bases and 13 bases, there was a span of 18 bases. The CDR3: CAWTDSGPQFF. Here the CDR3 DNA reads TGTGCCTGGACTGACTCCGGTCCCCAGTTCTTC.

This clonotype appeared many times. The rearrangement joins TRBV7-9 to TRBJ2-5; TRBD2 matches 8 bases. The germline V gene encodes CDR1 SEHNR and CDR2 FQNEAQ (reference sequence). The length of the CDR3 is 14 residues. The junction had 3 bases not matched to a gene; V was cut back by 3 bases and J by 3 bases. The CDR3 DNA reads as TGTGCCAGCAGCTTTACAGCGGGAGAAGAGACCCAGTACTTC. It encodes CASSFTAGEETQYF.

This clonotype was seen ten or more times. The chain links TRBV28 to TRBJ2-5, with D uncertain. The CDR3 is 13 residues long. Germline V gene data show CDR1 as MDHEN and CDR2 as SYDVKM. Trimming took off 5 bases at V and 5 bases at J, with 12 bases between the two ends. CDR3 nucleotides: TGTGCCAGCAGTCCCTACCCCGGGGAGACCCAGTACTTC. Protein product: CASSPYPGETQYF.

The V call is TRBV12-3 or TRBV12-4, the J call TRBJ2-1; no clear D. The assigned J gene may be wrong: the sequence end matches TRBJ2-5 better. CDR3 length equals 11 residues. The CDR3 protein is CASSSEKTQYF. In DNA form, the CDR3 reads TGTGCCAGCAGTTCTGAAAAGACCCAGTACTTC.

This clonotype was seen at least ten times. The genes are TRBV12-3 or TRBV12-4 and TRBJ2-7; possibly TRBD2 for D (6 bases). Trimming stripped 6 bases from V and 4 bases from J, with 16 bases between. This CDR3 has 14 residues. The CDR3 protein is CASSPGEGLYEQYF. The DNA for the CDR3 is TGTGCCAGCAGCCCGGGAGAAGGGCTTTACGAGCAGTACTTC.

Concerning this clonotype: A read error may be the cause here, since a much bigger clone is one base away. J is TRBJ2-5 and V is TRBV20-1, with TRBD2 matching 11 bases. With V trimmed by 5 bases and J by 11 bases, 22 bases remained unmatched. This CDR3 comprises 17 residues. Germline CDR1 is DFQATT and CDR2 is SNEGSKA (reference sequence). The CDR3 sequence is CSAEPGLAVPSYNEQYF. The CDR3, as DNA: TGCAGTGCTGAGCCGGGACTAGCGGTCCCCTCCTACAATGAGCAGTACTTC.

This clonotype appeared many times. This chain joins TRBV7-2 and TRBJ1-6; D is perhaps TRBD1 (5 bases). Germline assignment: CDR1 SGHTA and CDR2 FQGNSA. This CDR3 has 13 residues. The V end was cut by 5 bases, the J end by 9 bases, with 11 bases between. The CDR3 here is CASSQDTGSPLHF. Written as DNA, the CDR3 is TGTGCCAGCAGCCAGGACACGGGTTCACCCCTCCACTTT.

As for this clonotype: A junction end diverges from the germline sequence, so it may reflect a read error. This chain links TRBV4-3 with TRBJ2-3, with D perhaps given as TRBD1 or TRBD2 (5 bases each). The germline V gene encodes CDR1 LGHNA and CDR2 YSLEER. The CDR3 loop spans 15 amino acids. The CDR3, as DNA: TGCGCCAGCAGACAAGGGACGGGGTTCGCAGATACGCAGTATTTT. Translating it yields CASRQGTGFADTQYF.

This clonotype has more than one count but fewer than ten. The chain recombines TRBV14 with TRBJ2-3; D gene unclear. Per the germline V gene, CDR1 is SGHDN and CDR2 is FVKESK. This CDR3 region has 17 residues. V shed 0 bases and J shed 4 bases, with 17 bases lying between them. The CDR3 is CASSQDGLSSWADTQYF. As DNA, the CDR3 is TGTGCCAGCAGCCAAGACGGTCTCTCGTCATGGGCAGATACGCAGTATTTT.

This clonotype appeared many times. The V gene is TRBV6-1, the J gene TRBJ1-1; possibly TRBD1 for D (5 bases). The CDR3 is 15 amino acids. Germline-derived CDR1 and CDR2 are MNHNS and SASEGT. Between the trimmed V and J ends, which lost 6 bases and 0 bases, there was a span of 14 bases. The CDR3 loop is CASRPQVVMNTEAFF. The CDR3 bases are TGTGCCAGCAGACCACAGGTGGTCATGAACACTGAAGCTTTCTTT.

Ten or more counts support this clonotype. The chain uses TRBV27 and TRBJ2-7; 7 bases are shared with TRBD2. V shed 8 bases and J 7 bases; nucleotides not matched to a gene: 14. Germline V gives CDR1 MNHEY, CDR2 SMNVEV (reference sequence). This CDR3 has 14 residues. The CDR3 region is CASGASGFSWEQYF. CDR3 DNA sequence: TGTGCCAGCGGAGCTAGCGGATTTTCTTGGGAGCAGTACTTC.

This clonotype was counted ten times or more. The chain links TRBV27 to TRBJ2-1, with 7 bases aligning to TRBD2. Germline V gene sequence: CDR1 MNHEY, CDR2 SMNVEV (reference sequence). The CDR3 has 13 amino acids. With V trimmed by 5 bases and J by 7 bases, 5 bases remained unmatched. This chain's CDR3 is CASSAWGGNEQFF. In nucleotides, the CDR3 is TGTGCCAGCAGTGCGTGGGGGGGGAATGAGCAGTTCTTC.